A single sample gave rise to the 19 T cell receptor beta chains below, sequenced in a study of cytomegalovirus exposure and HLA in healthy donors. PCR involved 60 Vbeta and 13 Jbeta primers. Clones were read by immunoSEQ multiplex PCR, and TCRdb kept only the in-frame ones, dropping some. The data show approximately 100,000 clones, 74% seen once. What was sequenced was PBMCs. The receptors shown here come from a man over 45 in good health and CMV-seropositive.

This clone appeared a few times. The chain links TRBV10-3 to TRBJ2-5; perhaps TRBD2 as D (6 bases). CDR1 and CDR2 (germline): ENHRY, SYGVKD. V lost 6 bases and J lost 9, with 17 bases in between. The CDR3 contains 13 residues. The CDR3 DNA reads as TGTGCCATCAGGGGGACTGCGGGTGGGGCCCAGTACTTC. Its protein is CAIRGTAGGAQYF.

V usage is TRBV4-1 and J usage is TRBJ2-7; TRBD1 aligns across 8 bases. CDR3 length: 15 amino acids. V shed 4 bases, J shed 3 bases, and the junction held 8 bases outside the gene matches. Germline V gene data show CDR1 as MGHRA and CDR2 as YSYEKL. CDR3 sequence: CASSPRTGTVYEQYF. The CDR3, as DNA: TGCGCCAGCAGCCCTAGGACAGGGACAGTCTACGAGCAGTACTTC.

For the CDR3, the DNA is TGCACCAGACGACAGGGGCGTGTGGAGACCCAGTACTTC. Amino acid sequence: CTRRQGRVETQYF. This sequence joins TRBV1 and TRBJ2-5; the DNA was not compared with TRBD1, the D call given in the table. TRBV1 is recorded as a pseudogene. CDR3 length: 13 amino acids.

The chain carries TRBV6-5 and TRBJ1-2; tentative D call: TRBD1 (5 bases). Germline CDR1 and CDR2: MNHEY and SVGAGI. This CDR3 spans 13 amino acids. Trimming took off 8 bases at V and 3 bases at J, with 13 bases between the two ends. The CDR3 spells CASRRGKDYGYTF. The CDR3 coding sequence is TGTGCCAGCCGGCGGGGGAAGGACTATGGCTACACCTTC.

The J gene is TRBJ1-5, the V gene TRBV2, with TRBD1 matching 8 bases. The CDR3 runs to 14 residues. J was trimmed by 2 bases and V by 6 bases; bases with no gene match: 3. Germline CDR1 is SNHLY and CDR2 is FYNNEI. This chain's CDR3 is CASREDRGNQPQHF. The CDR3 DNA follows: TGTGCCAGCAGGGAGGACAGGGGCAATCAGCCCCAGCATTTT.

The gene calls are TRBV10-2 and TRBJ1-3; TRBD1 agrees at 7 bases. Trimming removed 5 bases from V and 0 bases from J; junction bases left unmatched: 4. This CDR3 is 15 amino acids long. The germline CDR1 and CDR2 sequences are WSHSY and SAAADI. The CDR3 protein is CASSPDRSSGNTIYF. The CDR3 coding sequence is TGCGCCAGCAGTCCGGACAGGAGCTCTGGAAACACCATATATTTT.

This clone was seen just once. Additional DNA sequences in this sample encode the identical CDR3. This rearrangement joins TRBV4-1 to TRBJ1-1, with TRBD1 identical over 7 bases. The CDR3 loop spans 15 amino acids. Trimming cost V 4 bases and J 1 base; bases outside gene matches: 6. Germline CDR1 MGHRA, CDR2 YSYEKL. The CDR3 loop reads CASSLTDRPNTEAFF. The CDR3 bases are TGCGCCAGCAGCCTTACGGACAGGCCGAACACTGAAGCTTTCTTT.

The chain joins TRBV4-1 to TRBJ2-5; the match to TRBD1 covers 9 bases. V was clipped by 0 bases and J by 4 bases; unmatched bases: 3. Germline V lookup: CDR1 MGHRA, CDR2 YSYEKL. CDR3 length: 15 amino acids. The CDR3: CASSQDDRGRETQYF. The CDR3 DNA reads TGCGCCAGCAGCCAAGACGACAGGGGGAGAGAGACCCAGTACTTC.

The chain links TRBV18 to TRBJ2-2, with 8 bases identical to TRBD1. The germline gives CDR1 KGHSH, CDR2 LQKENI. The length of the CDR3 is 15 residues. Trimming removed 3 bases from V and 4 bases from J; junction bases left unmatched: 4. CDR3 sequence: CASSPQGASTGELFF. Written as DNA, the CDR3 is TGTGCCAGCTCACCTCAGGGGGCCAGCACCGGGGAGCTGTTTTTT.

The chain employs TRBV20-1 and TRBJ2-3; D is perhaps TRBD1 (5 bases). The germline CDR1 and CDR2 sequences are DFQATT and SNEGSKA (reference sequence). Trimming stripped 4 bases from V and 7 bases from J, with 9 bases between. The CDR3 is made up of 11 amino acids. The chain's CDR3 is CSANQGHTQYF. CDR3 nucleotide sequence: TGCAGTGCTAACCAGGGCCATACGCAGTATTTT.

This chain's CDR3 is CASSPKTSGVSSYEQYF. In DNA form, the CDR3 reads TGTGCCAGCAGCCCCAAGACTAGCGGGGTAAGCTCCTACGAGCAGTACTTC. The V call is TRBV5-4, the J call TRBJ2-7, with 11 bases that match TRBD2. V lost 4 bases to trimming and J lost 0 bases; unmatched junction nucleotides: 9. The germline V gene encodes CDR1 SGHNT and CDR2 YYREEE (reference sequence). The CDR3 runs to 17 residues.

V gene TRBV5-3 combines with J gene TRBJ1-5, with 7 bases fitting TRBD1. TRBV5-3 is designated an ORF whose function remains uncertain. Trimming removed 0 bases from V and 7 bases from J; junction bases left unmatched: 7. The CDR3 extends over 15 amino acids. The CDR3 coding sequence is TGTGCCAGAAGCTTGGCAGGGGGATGGCGGCAGCCCCAGCATTTT. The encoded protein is CARSLAGGWRQPQHF.

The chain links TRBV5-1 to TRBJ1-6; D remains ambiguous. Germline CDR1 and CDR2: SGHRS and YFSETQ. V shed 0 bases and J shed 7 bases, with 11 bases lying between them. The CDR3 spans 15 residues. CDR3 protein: CASSLDVIGNSPLHF. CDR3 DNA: TGCGCCAGCAGCTTGGATGTGATTGGCAATTCACCCCTCCACTTT.

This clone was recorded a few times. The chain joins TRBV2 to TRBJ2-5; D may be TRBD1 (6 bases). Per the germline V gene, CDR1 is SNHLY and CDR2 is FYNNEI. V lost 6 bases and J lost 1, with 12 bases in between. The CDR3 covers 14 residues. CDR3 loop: CASRHRDPQETQYF. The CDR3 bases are TGTGCCAGCAGGCACAGGGACCCCCAAGAGACCCAGTACTTC.

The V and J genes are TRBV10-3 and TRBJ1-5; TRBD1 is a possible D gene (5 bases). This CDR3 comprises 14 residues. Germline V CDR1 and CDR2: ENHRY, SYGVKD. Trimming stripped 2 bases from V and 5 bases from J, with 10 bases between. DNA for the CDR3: TGTGCCATCAGTGAGGTACCGGGGGATCAGCCCCAGCATTTT. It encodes CAISEVPGDQPQHF.

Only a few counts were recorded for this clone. This CDR3 reads CASKLHGGNYGYTF. The CDR3 region has the DNA TGTGCCAGCAAGCTCCACGGGGGGAACTATGGCTACACCTTC. This chain links TRBV6-1 with TRBJ1-2, with D maybe TRBD1 (5 bases). Germline V lookup: CDR1 MNHNS, CDR2 SASEGT. V lost 7 bases and J 2 bases, leaving 14 bases between the germline ends. CDR3 length: 14 residues.

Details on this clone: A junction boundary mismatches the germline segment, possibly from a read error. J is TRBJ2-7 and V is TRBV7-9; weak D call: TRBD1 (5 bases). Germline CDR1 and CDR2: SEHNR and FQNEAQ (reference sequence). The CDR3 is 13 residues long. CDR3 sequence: CSSSLSSGLGQYF. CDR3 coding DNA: TGTTCCAGCAGCCTATCGTCAGGGTTGGGGCAGTACTTC.

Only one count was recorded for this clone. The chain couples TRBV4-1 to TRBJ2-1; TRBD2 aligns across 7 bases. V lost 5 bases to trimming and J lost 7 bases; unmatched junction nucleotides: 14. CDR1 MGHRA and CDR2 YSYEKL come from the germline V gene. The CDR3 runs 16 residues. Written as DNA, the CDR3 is TGCGCCAGCAGCTCACGCCGCGGGAGTATTCTGAATGAGCAGTTCTTC. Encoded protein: CASSSRRGSILNEQFF.

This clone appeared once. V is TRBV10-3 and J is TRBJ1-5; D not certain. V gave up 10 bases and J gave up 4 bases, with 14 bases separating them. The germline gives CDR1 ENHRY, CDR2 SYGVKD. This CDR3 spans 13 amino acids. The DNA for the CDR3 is TGTGCCACCCATTCTGACGGGAATCAGCCCCAGCATTTT. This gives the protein CATHSDGNQPQHF.